This TCR beta chain emerged from a study of T-cell reconstitution after alpha-beta-depleted transplantation in children. The sample holds a few counts of this clonotype. The library targeted TCRbeta and was prepared with unique molecular identifiers. TCRdb reprocessed the PCR reads via MiXCR and lists one record per CDR3 protein. The sample shows 400,000 to 500,000 distinct CDR3 sequences, 11% of them seen only once. Per the germline V gene, CDR1 is SQVTM and CDR2 is ANQGSEA. The CDR3 has 13 residues. With 4 bases clipped from V and 4 bases from J, the junction kept 2 bases outside the gene matches. The chain combines TRBV29-1 with TRBJ2-7; TRBD2 aligns across 12 bases. Sample: PBMCs from the stem cell graft donor, taken from the stem cell graft. This sequence was found in a human donor who donated a stem cell graft to a child with acute myeloid leukemia. The CDR3 nucleotides read TGCAGCGTTGGGACTAGCGGGAATTACGAGCAGTACTTC. Translating it yields CSVGTSGNYEQYF.